This TCR beta chain comes out of a study of shared clonotypes between healthy human individuals. Study details: The study used three CD4 naive, three CD4 memory, two CD8 naive and one CD8 memory plate per donor. Whole-study results and caveats: Naive subsets typically showed greater estimated richness than memory subsets. Some clonotypes were shared by all four sorted-subset donors, while others were not shared. The non-shared ones had lower generation probabilities than the shared ones. Sequencing depth was a factor that was expected to affect clonotype sharing among donors.

In the naive CD8 group, cells lacked CD45RO and were positively selected for CCR7, so terminally differentiated effector memory CD45RA+ cells were left out. The CDR3 has 16 amino acids. V lost 1 base and J 6 bases, leaving 16 bases between the germline ends. Germline V CDR1 and CDR2: SGHTA, FQGNSA. In the case of this clone: Antigen unknown.

The protocol was immunoSEQ multiplex PCR, while the TCRdb copy is restricted to in-frame clones and leaves out a portion. The profile shows roughly 810,000 clones, roughly 96% of them singletons. The sequencing input was naive CD8+ T cells sorted from blood. The chain employs TRBV7-2 and TRBJ1-5; no clear D gene. The TCR sequence derives from a man aged 30-40 years in good health. The CDR3 region is CASSLEASLPGQPQHF. In DNA, the CDR3 is TGTGCCAGCAGCTTAGAGGCCAGTCTGCCTGGTCAGCCCCAGCATTTT. The variable domain in full, with the rest retrieved from reference TRBV7-2 and TRBJ1-5, is GAGVSQSPSNKVTEKGKDVELRCDPISGHTALYWYRQSLGQGLEFLIYFQGNSAPDKSGLPSDRFSAERTGGSVSTLTIQRTQQEDSAVYLCASSLEASLPGQPQHFGDGTRLSIL.